This is a list of T cell receptor beta chains from one sample in a study of blood T cell repertoires in COVID-19. Here immunoSEQ multiplex PCR was the method, and the copy in TCRdb shows in-frame clones only, minus some. The top ten clones hold 3.5% to 5% of a sample with approximately 260,000 clones, approximately 89% of them seen once. The specimen sequenced was peripheral blood. The receptors stem from a woman in her thirties or forties who had recovered from COVID-19. Both conserved end residues are part of each CDR3. A D gene is named only where the DNA matches it firmly. Some rows mark clone size as missing; the rest say once, few, many or name a class of expanded clone.

J gene: TRBJ2-1; V gene: TRBV4-3; clone size: .; D gene: TRBD2; CDR3 protein: CASSQVLAGVGSYNEQFF; CDR3 DNA: TGCGCCAGCAGCCAAGTTCTAGCGGGAGTTGGCTCCTACAATGAGCAGTTCTTC
J gene: TRBJ2-1; V gene: TRBV5-1; clone size: .; D gene: TRBD2; CDR3 protein: CASSLKTSVNEQFF; CDR3 DNA: TGCGCCAGCAGCTTGAAGACTAGCGTCAATGAGCAGTTCTTC
J gene: TRBJ2-7; V gene: TRBV3-1/TRBV3-2; clone size: .; D gene: TRBD2; CDR3 protein: CASSPRGGDDKQYF; CDR3 DNA: TGTGCCAGCAGCCCGCGGGGGGGTGATGACAAGCAGTACTTC
J gene: TRBJ2-5; V gene: TRBV5-4; clone size: .; D gene: TRBD1; CDR3 protein: CASSFTGGETQYF; CDR3 DNA: TGTGCCAGCAGTTTCACAGGGGGAGAGACCCAGTACTTC
J gene: TRBJ2-5; V gene: TRBV14; clone size: .; D gene: .; CDR3 protein: CASSQGAGWETQYF; CDR3 DNA: TGTGCCAGCAGCCAAGGGGCGGGATGGGAGACCCAGTACTTC
J gene: TRBJ2-3; V gene: TRBV7-7; clone size: .; D gene: TRBD1; CDR3 protein: CASSSGTGSTDTQYF; CDR3 DNA: TGTGCCAGCAGCTCCGGGACAGGGAGCACAGATACGCAGTATTTT
J gene: TRBJ1-2; V gene: TRBV3-1/TRBV3-2; clone size: .; D gene: .; CDR3 protein: CASSHEDGSYGYTF; CDR3 DNA: TGTGCCAGCAGCCATGAAGACGGGAGCTATGGCTACACCTTC
J gene: TRBJ2-2; V gene: TRBV7-6; clone size: .; D gene: TRBD1; CDR3 protein: CASSFPGQGAGELFF; CDR3 DNA: TGTGCCAGCAGCTTTCCGGGACAGGGAGCCGGGGAGCTGTTTTTT
J gene: TRBJ2-1; V gene: TRBV7-3; clone size: .; D gene: .; CDR3 protein: CASSLYSSREQFF; CDR3 DNA: TGTGCCAGCAGCCTCTATTCTAGTCGTGAGCAGTTCTTC
J gene: TRBJ1-1; V gene: TRBV6-2/TRBV6-3; clone size: .; D gene: .; CDR3 protein: CASSYPPGSRGNTEAFF; CDR3 DNA: TGTGCCAGCAGTTACCCCCCCGGGTCAAGGGGGAACACTGAAGCTTTCTTT
J gene: TRBJ1-1; V gene: TRBV7-9; clone size: .; D gene: .; CDR3 protein: CASSLAGEYSATFF; CDR3 DNA: TGTGCCAGCAGCTTAGCCGGGGAGTACTCGGCAACTTTCTTT
J gene: TRBJ1-2; V gene: TRBV4-2; clone size: .; D gene: TRBD1; CDR3 protein: CASSQDIEGAYGYTF; CDR3 DNA: TGTGCCAGCAGCCAAGATATTGAGGGGGCCTATGGCTACACCTTC
J gene: TRBJ2-5; V gene: TRBV4-1; clone size: .; D gene: TRBD2; CDR3 protein: CASSQGLLGETQYF; CDR3 DNA: TGCGCCAGCAGCCAGGGACTATTGGGCGAGACCCAGTACTTC
J gene: TRBJ1-1; V gene: TRBV7-8; clone size: .; D gene: TRBD1; CDR3 protein: CASSKLGGQGLGEAFF; CDR3 DNA: TGTGCCAGCAGCAAACTAGGGGGACAGGGGCTAGGTGAAGCTTTCTTT
J gene: TRBJ1-4; V gene: TRBV6-5; clone size: .; D gene: .; CDR3 protein: CASSTDRSNEKLFF; CDR3 DNA: TGTGCCAGCAGTACCGACAGATCTAATGAAAAACTGTTTTTT
J gene: TRBJ2-7; V gene: TRBV3-1/TRBV3-2; clone size: .; D gene: .; CDR3 protein: CASSPRGDPSYEQYF; CDR3 DNA: TGTGCCAGCAGCCCCCGCGGGGATCCCTCCTACGAGCAGTACTTC
J gene: TRBJ1-5; V gene: TRBV11-2; clone size: once; D gene: .; CDR3 protein: CASSLGSEGGQPQHF; CDR3 DNA: TGTGCCAGCAGCTTAGGGTCGGAGGGTGGGCAGCCCCAGCATTTT
J gene: TRBJ2-5; V gene: TRBV15; clone size: .; D gene: .; CDR3 protein: CATSRASPETQYF; CDR3 DNA: TGTGCCACCAGCAGAGCCAGTCCGGAGACCCAGTACTTC
J gene: TRBJ1-6; V gene: TRBV27; clone size: .; D gene: TRBD1; CDR3 protein: CASRYSLRQGDNSPLHF; CDR3 DNA: TGTGCCAGCAGGTACTCCCTCAGACAGGGCGATAATTCACCCCTCCACTTT